The rows below give T cell receptor beta chains drawn from one sample of a study of tumor-infiltrating lymphocytes in glioblastoma multiforme. TCRdb reanalysed the multiplex PCR reads using MiXCR and keeps one entry per CDR3 protein. The sample carries about 32,000 distinct CDR3 sequences, roughly 64% recorded once. The sample comprised brain tumor tissue. These receptors were obtained from a male donor with glioblastoma. Each CDR3 is given with its conserved first and last residue. Fields, in order: V gene, D gene, CDR3 protein. A D gene is named only where the DNA matches it firmly.

V gene: TRBV20-1
D gene: -
CDR3 protein: CSASPGTNYEQYF

V gene: TRBV19
D gene: -
CDR3 protein: CASRPGKGRWPYEQYF

V gene: TRBV11-2
D gene: TRBD2
CDR3 protein: CASSFSGLALYGQYF

V gene: TRBV29-1
D gene: TRBD2
CDR3 protein: CSVRTSGSTDTRCF

V gene: TRBV11-2
D gene: -
CDR3 protein: CASSLVGGLPFNKQFF

V gene: TRBV1
D gene: -
CDR3 protein: CTSRSRGDTEAFF

V gene: TRBV11-2
D gene: TRBD2
CDR3 protein: CASRPRPGLAVSSYAQYF

V gene: TRBV28
D gene: TRBD1
CDR3 protein: CASSLAWTGVGYTF

V gene: TRBV5-1
D gene: TRBD2
CDR3 protein: CASSPSGRVNEQFF

V gene: TRBV10-2
D gene: TRBD1
CDR3 protein: CASRDRGSGNTIYF

V gene: TRBV4-1
D gene: TRBD2
CDR3 protein: CASSRQPITSVSTDTQYF

V gene: TRBV10-1
D gene: -
CDR3 protein: CASSESVDMFF

V gene: TRBV6-1
D gene: -
CDR3 protein: CACSEGLHVNTGAFF

V gene: TRBV20-1
D gene: TRBD1
CDR3 protein: CSATDRAHAMNTEALF

V gene: TRBV29-1
D gene: TRBD2
CDR3 protein: CSVSLGRAWNEQFF

V gene: TRBV6-6
D gene: -
CDR3 protein: CASRQKSTADIQYF

V gene: TRBV11-2
D gene: -
CDR3 protein: CASSSLAGENTQYF

V gene: TRBV5-1
D gene: -
CDR3 protein: CASSDPRTQYYNEQFF

V gene: TRBV7-3
D gene: -
CDR3 protein: CASGLQGRGSTGELFF

V gene: TRBV5-4
D gene: TRBD2
CDR3 protein: CASSAPLAGDTDTQYF

V gene: TRBV11-3
D gene: -
CDR3 protein: CASSPGAGELFF

V gene: TRBV6-5
D gene: TRBD2
CDR3 protein: CASSYVAGDSHNEQFF

V gene: TRBV4-2
D gene: -
CDR3 protein: CASSQEGGADTQYF

V gene: TRBV10-3
D gene: -
CDR3 protein: CAIGAGHGDNEKLFF

V gene: TRBV20-1
D gene: -
CDR3 protein: CSATNLDYEQYF

V gene: TRBV6-6
D gene: -
CDR3 protein: CASRNYRYEQYF

V gene: TRBV5-6
D gene: -
CDR3 protein: CASSLGAQPQHF

V gene: TRBV4-2
D gene: -
CDR3 protein: CASVQGERPRGDEQFF

V gene: TRBV7-8
D gene: -
CDR3 protein: CASSLEPGWQETQYF

V gene: TRBV20-1
D gene: TRBD1
CDR3 protein: CSPRHQTTGVGSPLRF

V gene: TRBV5-8
D gene: TRBD2
CDR3 protein: CASSFRVAGADEQLF

V gene: TRBV20-1
D gene: -
CDR3 protein: CSAKNTGELFF

V gene: TRBV6-1
D gene: TRBD2
CDR3 protein: CASSAGLAGVGEQYF

V gene: TRBV12-3/TRBV12-4
D gene: -
CDR3 protein: CASSLGPNTEAFF

V gene: TRBV6-1
D gene: TRBD2
CDR3 protein: CASSLGGTRGETQYF

V gene: TRBV29-1
D gene: TRBD1
CDR3 protein: CSAQGTEGFHDQYF

V gene: TRBV30
D gene: TRBD2
CDR3 protein: CAWSVPGGRAYKQYF

V gene: TRBV30
D gene: TRBD2
CDR3 protein: CAWSGISGFSYEQYF

V gene: TRBV11-2
D gene: TRBD1
CDR3 protein: CASSLAVRGPSRNEQFF

V gene: TRBV19
D gene: -
CDR3 protein: CASSIRGPTEAFF

V gene: TRBV6-1
D gene: -
CDR3 protein: CASRRQPNTGELLF

V gene: TRBV10-3
D gene: -
CDR3 protein: CAISGTGGPYEQYF

V gene: TRBV11-2
D gene: -
CDR3 protein: CASRAILEVGNIEAFF

V gene: TRBV4-2
D gene: TRBD1
CDR3 protein: CSSSPPAGQGGAGGLFF

V gene: TRBV29-1
D gene: TRBD1
CDR3 protein: CSARGGQGLRQFF

V gene: TRBV6-1
D gene: TRBD2
CDR3 protein: CVSSPAGVGNNEQFF